The sequence of this T cell receptor (beta chain) was determined in a study of shared clonotypes between healthy human individuals. Assay execution took place at the deep level. Assay used: immunoSEQ multiplex PCR; TCRdb lists only in-frame clones, some missing. The table shows approximately 2,300,000 clones, with 85% to 95% occurring only once. Trimming removed 0 bases from V and 3 bases from J, with 9 bases in between. The germline V gene has CDR1 SGHTS and CDR2 YDEGEE. This CDR3 comprises 14 residues. Study-wide results and limits: In contrast to clonotypes shared by all four donors, non-shared clonotypes had lower generation probabilities.

About this clone itself: As yet, its antigen is unknown.

The chain uses TRBV5-8 and TRBJ1-2; no reliable D call. Specimen: naive CD4+ T cells from PBMCs. Described subset: CD45RA+ positively selected. This clonotype originated in a young man in good health. Some clones in this sample may be carry-over from other donors' samples. In DNA form, the CDR3 reads TGTGCCAGCAGCTTGGCTGGGGTTGACTATGGCTACACCTTC. As protein: CASSLAGVDYGYTF. The entire variable domain, with the rest obtained from reference TRBV5-8 and TRBJ1-2, is as follows: EAGVTQSPTHLIKTRGQQATLRCSPISGHTSVYWYQQALGLGLQFLLWYDEGEERNRGNFPPRFSGRQFPNYSSELNVNALELEDSALYLCASSLAGVDYGYTFGSGTRLTVV.